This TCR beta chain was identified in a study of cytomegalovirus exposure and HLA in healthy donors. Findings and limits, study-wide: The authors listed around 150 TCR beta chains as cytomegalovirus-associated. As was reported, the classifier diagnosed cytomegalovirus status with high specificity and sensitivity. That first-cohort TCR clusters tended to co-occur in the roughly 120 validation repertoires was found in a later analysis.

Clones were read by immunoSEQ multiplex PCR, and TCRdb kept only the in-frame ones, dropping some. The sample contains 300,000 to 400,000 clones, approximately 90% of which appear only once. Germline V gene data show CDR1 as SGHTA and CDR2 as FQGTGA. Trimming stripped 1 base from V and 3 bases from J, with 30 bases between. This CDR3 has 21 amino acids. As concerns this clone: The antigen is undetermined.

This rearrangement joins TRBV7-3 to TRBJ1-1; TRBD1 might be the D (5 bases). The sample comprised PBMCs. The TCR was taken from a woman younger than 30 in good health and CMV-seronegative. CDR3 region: CASSLRPRIDFLNRSDTEAFF. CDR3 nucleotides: TGTGCCAGCAGCTTAAGGCCTAGGATTGATTTTCTTAACAGGTCGGACACTGAAGCTTTCTTT.